These 17 T cell receptor beta chains were sequenced from one sample in a study of blood T cell repertoires in COVID-19. TCRdb keeps only in-frame clones here, not all; method: immunoSEQ multiplex PCR. The sample comprises approximately 100,000 clones, more than 65% of which are singletons, and roughly 8.2% rests with the top ten. Sequencing was done on a sample of peripheral blood. These receptors were collected from a woman older than 75 with active or convalescent COVID-19.

The chain carries TRBV7-9 and TRBJ2-5; 9 bases are shared with TRBD1. This CDR3 has 15 residues. V shed 4 bases, J shed 2 bases, and the junction held 5 bases outside the gene matches. The germline gives CDR1 SEHNR, CDR2 FQNEAQ (reference sequence). CDR3 sequence reads: CASSYRGHRQETQYF. As DNA, the CDR3 is TGTGCCAGCAGCTACAGGGGGCATAGACAAGAGACCCAGTACTTC. Using reference TRBV7-9 and TRBJ2-5 for the parts outside the CDR3, the full variable domain is DTGVSQNPRHKITKRGQNVTFRCDPISEHNRLYWYRQTLGQGPEFLTYFQNEAQLEKSRLLSDRFSAERPKGSFSTLEIQRTEQGDSAMYLCASSYRGHRQETQYFGPGTRLLVL.

The sample holds one count of this clone. The genes are TRBV3-1 (or the pseudogene TRBV3-2) and TRBJ1-2, with D uncertain. The germline V gene encodes CDR1 LGHDT and CDR2 YNNKEL (reference sequence). This CDR3 comprises 14 residues. V was clipped by 5 bases and J by 13 bases, with 23 bases between them. CDR3 loop: CASSFGVVWEGCTF. In nucleotides, the CDR3 is TGTGCCAGCAGCTTCGGGGTGGTCTGGGAAGGTTGCACCTTC.

The chain recombines TRBV18 with TRBJ2-5; D possibly corresponds to TRBD2 (6 bases). The germline V gene has CDR1 KGHSH and CDR2 LQKENI. The CDR3 covers 17 residues. V was cut by 4 bases and J by 6 bases, with 24 bases left in between. The CDR3 sequence: CASSRQLHKGTVQTQYF. Written as DNA, the CDR3 is TGTGCCAGCTCACGCCAACTTCATAAGGGGACTGTTCAGACCCAGTACTTC.

V is TRBV19 and J is TRBJ2-7, with TRBD1 matching over 10 bases. The CDR3 spans 14 residues. CDR1 is LNHDA, CDR2 SQIVND, per germline (reference sequence). With 5 bases clipped from V and 0 bases from J, the junction kept 1 base outside the gene matches. CDR3 protein: CASSWTGGSYEQYF. The CDR3, as DNA: TGTGCCAGTAGTTGGACAGGGGGCTCCTACGAGCAGTACTTC.

V usage is TRBV7-9 and J usage is TRBJ2-3; D is uncertain. Trimming took off 1 base at V and 7 bases at J, with 12 bases between the two ends. The germline CDR1 and CDR2 sequences are SEHNR and FQNEAQ (reference sequence). The CDR3 is made up of 14 amino acids. The CDR3 coding sequence is TGTGCCAGCAGCTTAGAATCGCGGCGGTATACGCAGTATTTT. Its protein product is CASSLESRRYTQYF.

J is TRBJ2-7 and V is TRBV5-1; TRBD1 matches 8 bases. The germline gives CDR1 SGHRS, CDR2 YFSETQ. V lost 1 base to trimming and J lost 2 bases; unmatched junction nucleotides: 5. The CDR3 loop spans 15 amino acids. The CDR3 is CASSLNGQGPYEQYF. CDR3 nucleotides: TGCGCCAGCAGCTTGAACGGACAGGGCCCCTACGAGCAGTACTTC. Complete variable domain (other parts from reference TRBV5-1 and TRBJ2-7): KAGVTQTPRYLIKTRGQQVTLSCSPISGHRSVSWYQQTPGQGLQFLFEYFSETQRNKGNFPGRFSGRQFSNSRSEMNVSTLELGDSALYLCASSLNGQGPYEQYFGPGTRLTVT.

This chain joins TRBV5-1 and TRBJ1-4, with TRBD1 matching 7 bases. The V segment lost 0 bases and the J segment 3 bases; nucleotides outside the gene matches: 11. The CDR3 has 18 amino acids. The germline V gene encodes CDR1 SGHRS and CDR2 YFSETQ. The CDR3 loop reads CASSLGAVQGEANEKLFF. DNA of the CDR3: TGCGCCAGCAGCTTGGGAGCTGTCCAGGGGGAAGCTAATGAAAAACTGTTTTTT.

The genes are TRBV6-1 and TRBJ2-7; TRBD2 agrees at 8 bases. Germline CDR1 MNHNS, CDR2 SASEGT. V shed 1 base and J 2 bases; nucleotides not matched to a gene: 7. The CDR3 loop spans 16 amino acids. CDR3 loop: CASSEGQAGVPYEQYF. Here the CDR3 DNA reads TGTGCCAGCAGTGAAGGCCAAGCGGGAGTCCCCTACGAGCAGTACTTC.

V and J are TRBV11-1 and TRBJ2-7, with D perhaps matching TRBD1 (5 bases). This CDR3 is built from 14 residues. Germline V gene lookup returns CDR1 SGHAT and CDR2 FQDESV (reference sequence). V dropped 1 base and J dropped 7 bases, with 14 bases sitting between them. The CDR3 is CASSLVAGNKEQYF. The CDR3 DNA follows: TGTGCCAGCAGCTTAGTGGCAGGGAATAAGGAGCAGTACTTC.

In this sample, this clone turned up a few times. The chain links TRBV7-3 to TRBJ2-1, with D possibly matching TRBD2 (5 bases). Germline loops: CDR1 SGHTA, CDR2 FQGTGA. The ends were cut back, 1 base at V and 0 bases at J, with 13 bases in the middle. The CDR3 sequence is 17 residues long. The CDR3 is CASSLRGAGLSYNEQFF. As DNA, the CDR3 is TGTGCCAGCAGCTTAAGGGGTGCGGGCCTCTCCTACAATGAGCAGTTCTTC.

The rearrangement links TRBV5-5 to TRBJ2-5; 11 bases agree with TRBD1. This CDR3 spans 17 amino acids. V lost 4 bases, J lost 5 bases, and 13 bases stayed unmatched. Germline assignment: CDR1 SGHKS and CDR2 YYEKEE (reference sequence). The DNA of the CDR3 is TGTGCCAGCAGCCCCCATAGGCGGGACAGGGGGTTGGAGACCCAGTACTTC. This encodes CASSPHRRDRGLETQYF.

The V call is TRBV19, the J call TRBJ2-2; 9 bases align to TRBD1. Germline V lookup: CDR1 LNHDA, CDR2 SQIVND (reference sequence). The CDR3 is 16 amino acids. V was clipped by 8 bases and J by 4 bases; unmatched bases: 11. The CDR3 DNA is TGTGCCAGTTCTCCCCACCGGACAGGGGCCACCGGGGAGCTGTTTTTT. It yields the protein CASSPHRTGATGELFF.

V and J are TRBV7-2 and TRBJ2-7, with 9 bases identical to TRBD2. The trim removed 0 bases at V and 6 bases at J, leaving 3 bases unmatched. The CDR3 loop spans 14 amino acids. CDR1 and CDR2 (germline): SGHTA, FQGNSA. CDR3 sequence reads: CASSLASGSVEQYF. The CDR3 nucleotides are TGTGCCAGCAGCTTAGCTAGCGGGAGTGTCGAGCAGTACTTC.

The chain is built from TRBV3-1 (or the pseudogene TRBV3-2) and TRBJ2-3; TRBD2 is a possible D gene (6 bases). Trimming removed 0 bases at V and 2 bases at J, with 15 bases between. Germline assignment: CDR1 LGHDT and CDR2 YNNKEL (reference sequence). The CDR3 runs to 17 residues. The DNA for the CDR3 is TGTGCCAGCAGCCAAGATCTAGCGTTGGGTTTCACAGATACGCAGTATTTT. Translation gives CASSQDLALGFTDTQYF.

The chain uses TRBV10-1 and TRBJ2-4, with a weak D call TRBD2 (6 bases). The germline V gene encodes CDR1 WNHNN and CDR2 SYGVQD (reference sequence). V gave up 0 bases and J gave up 8 bases, with 11 bases separating them. The length of the CDR3 is 14 residues. The CDR3 DNA sequence: TGCGCCAGCAGTGAGTCGGGGCCGGGGGACATTCAGTACTTC. Translating it yields CASSESGPGDIQYF.

The genes are TRBV5-1 and TRBJ2-1; TRBD2 agrees at 9 bases. The V and J ends lost 0 bases and 7 bases, in that order; junction bases with no gene match: 5. CDR1 is SGHRS and CDR2 is YFSETQ in the germline V gene. This CDR3 is built from 15 residues. In DNA, the CDR3 is TGCGCCAGCAGCTTGGTAGCGGGAGCACATAATGAGCAGTTCTTC. Its protein is CASSLVAGAHNEQFF.

The V call is TRBV19, the J call TRBJ1-2, with D possibly matching TRBD1 (6 bases). The V gene's germline CDR1 is LNHDA and CDR2 SQIVND (reference sequence). V lost 3 bases to trimming and J lost 6 bases, with 11 bases between them. The CDR3 totals 13 residues. In DNA form, the CDR3 reads TGTGCCAGTAGTATCCAAGGGGGAAATGGCTACACCTTC. It yields the protein CASSIQGGNGYTF.